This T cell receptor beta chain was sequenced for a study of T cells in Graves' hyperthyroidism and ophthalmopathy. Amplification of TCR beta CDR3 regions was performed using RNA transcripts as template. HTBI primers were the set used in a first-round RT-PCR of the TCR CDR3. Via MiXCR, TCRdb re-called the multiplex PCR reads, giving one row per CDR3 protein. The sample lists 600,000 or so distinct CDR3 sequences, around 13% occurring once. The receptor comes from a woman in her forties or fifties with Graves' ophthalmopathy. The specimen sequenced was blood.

In nucleotides, the CDR3 is TGTGCCAGTAGCGAATACAGGGAGAACACTGAAGCTTTCTTT. It encodes CASSEYRENTEAFF. The rearrangement uses TRBV19 and TRBJ1-1; tentatively, D is TRBD1 (6 bases). Germline V gives CDR1 LNHDA, CDR2 SQIVND (reference sequence). The CDR3 has 14 amino acids. V lost 6 bases to trimming and J lost 1 base, with 12 bases between them.